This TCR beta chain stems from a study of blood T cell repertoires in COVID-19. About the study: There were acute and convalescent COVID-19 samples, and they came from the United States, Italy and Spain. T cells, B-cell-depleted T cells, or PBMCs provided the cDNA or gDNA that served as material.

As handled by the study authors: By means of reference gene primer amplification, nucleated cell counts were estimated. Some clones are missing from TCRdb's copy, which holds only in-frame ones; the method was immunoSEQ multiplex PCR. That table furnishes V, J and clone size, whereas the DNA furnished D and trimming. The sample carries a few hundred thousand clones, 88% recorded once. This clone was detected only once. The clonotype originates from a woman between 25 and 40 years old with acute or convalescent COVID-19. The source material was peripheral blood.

This CDR3 reads CASSAGWGVTEAFF. CDR3 coding DNA: TGTGCCAGCAGCGCCGGATGGGGGGTCACTGAAGCTTTCTTT. The V gene is TRBV7-9, the J gene TRBJ1-1; the D gene is possibly TRBD1 (5 bases). V was shortened by 5 bases and J by 4 bases, with 14 bases between the two germline ends. The CDR3 consists of 14 residues. Germline V gene sequence: CDR1 SEHNR, CDR2 FQNEAQ (reference sequence).